The T cell receptor beta chain described here comes from a study of T-cell reconstitution after alpha-beta-depleted transplantation in children. For TCRbeta, the library was prepared with unique molecular identifiers. TCRdb re-called the PCR reads through MiXCR, storing one row per CDR3 protein. The sample lists 530,000 or so distinct CDR3 sequences; approximately 30% were seen once. Germline V gene data show CDR1 as MDHEN and CDR2 as SYDVKM. Trimming shortened V by 6 bases and J by 1 base, and 13 bases separated the two germline ends. The CDR3 extends over 15 amino acids. General study points: T-cell counts and diversity at one year following transplant were attributed mainly to newly produced T cells. Alpha-beta T cells about two months after transplant reportedly derived from several hundred expanded graft clones.

Of note for this clonotype: Its target is unknown.

The source of this sequence is a boy less than two years old with Wiskott-Aldrich syndrome, due to receive a stem cell transplant. V usage is TRBV28 and J usage is TRBJ2-1; D gene ambiguous. The sample here was PBMCs, taken before TCRalphabeta/CD19-depleted stem cell transplant. The CDR3 nucleotides are TGTGCCAGCAGCATCATCGGGCGGTCCTACAATGAGCAGTTCTTC. It specifies CASSIIGRSYNEQFF.